Below are 16 T cell receptor beta chains sequenced from a single sample in a study of response to subunit inactivated influenza vaccine. TCRdb reprocessed the RT-PCR reads with MiXCR, giving one entry per CDR3 protein. The sample consists of 600,000 to 700,000 distinct CDR3 sequences, around 15% of them appearing once. The sample here was PBMCs from blood, taken 14 to 15 days before vaccination. The receptors derive from a man between 45 and 60 years old who received an inactivated influenza vaccine.

A remark on this clonotype: A read error may produce the germline difference seen at one junction end. The chain recombines TRBV11-2 with TRBJ2-1, with 7 bases that match TRBD1. CDR3 size: 14 residues. Germline V gene sequence: CDR1 SGHAT, CDR2 FQNNGV. The CDR3 region is CASSRRQGENEQSF. The CDR3 DNA is TGTGCCAGCAGTCGACGACAGGGCGAGAATGAGCAGTCCTTC.

At least ten counts were recorded for this clonotype. One end of the junction does not line up with germline, which may come from a read error. The chain uses TRBV5-1 and TRBJ2-7; no clear D gene. Germline CDR1 is SGHRS and CDR2 is YFSETQ. This CDR3 spans 13 amino acids. The CDR3 here is CASSLGSGYEQYF. CDR3 bases: TGTGCCAGCAGCTTAGGTTCTGGGTACGAGCAGTACTTC.

This clonotype has a handful of counts. CDR3 DNA sequence: TGTGCCAGCAGCGATAGCGGTGGTGAGCAGTTCTTC. This codes for CASSDSGGEQFF. The gene calls are TRBV7-7 and TRBJ2-1, with D possibly matching TRBD2 (6 bases). CDR3 length equals 12 residues. Trimming shortened V by 5 bases and J by 9 bases, and 11 bases separated the two germline ends. In germline, CDR1 is SSHAT, CDR2 FNYEAQ (reference sequence).

This clonotype has a handful of counts. The genes are TRBV5-1 and TRBJ2-3; D not certain. This CDR3 contains 14 residues. The germline V gene encodes CDR1 SGHRS and CDR2 YFSETQ. Trimming pared 4 bases from V and 3 bases from J, leaving 12 bases between. The DNA of the CDR3 is TGCGCCAGCAGCAGGAATGGGGTTACAGATACGCAGTATTTT. Its protein is CASSRNGVTDTQYF. Looking up the rest from reference TRBV5-1 and TRBJ2-3 gives the full variable domain: KAGVTQTPRYLIKTRGQQVTLSCSPISGHRSVSWYQQTPGQGLQFLFEYFSETQRNKGNFPGRFSGRQFSNSRSEMNVSTLELGDSALYLCASSRNGVTDTQYFGPGTRLTVL.

This clonotype was seen more than once but under ten times. The CDR3, as DNA: TGTGCCAGCAAGGGGCGGGAGACCCAGTACTTC. This sequence encodes CASKGRETQYF. The chain employs TRBV12-3 or TRBV12-4 and TRBJ2-5, with a tentative D call TRBD1 (5 bases). CDR3 length: 11 amino acids. V lost 7 bases and J lost 5, with 8 bases in between.

The V call is TRBV7-8, the J call TRBJ2-1; D is perhaps TRBD1 (5 bases). Trimming removed 11 bases from V and 7 bases from J, with 15 bases in between. Per germline, CDR1 SGHVS and CDR2 FQNEAQ. This CDR3 comprises 12 residues. This CDR3 is CASAQGQNEQFF. CDR3 bases: TGTGCCTCCGCCCAGGGTCAAAATGAGCAGTTCTTC.

The sample holds many counts of this clonotype. The V and J genes are TRBV19 and TRBJ2-1; 10 nucleotides agree with TRBD1. The V gene's germline CDR1 is LNHDA and CDR2 SQIVND (reference sequence). J lost 8 bases, V lost 6 bases, and 7 bases had no gene match. The CDR3 contains 14 residues. This CDR3 reads CASRRDRGMDEQFF. CDR3 sequence (DNA): TGTGCCAGTAGGAGGGACAGGGGTATGGATGAGCAGTTCTTC. Filled out from reference TRBV19 and TRBJ2-1, the complete variable domain reads DGGITQSPKYLFRKEGQNVTLSCEQNLNHDAMYWYRQDPGQGLRLIYYSQIVNDFQKGDIAEGYSVSREKKESFPLTVTSAQKNPTAFYLCASRRDRGMDEQFFGPGTRLTVL.

This clonotype was counted a few times. The rearrangement uses TRBV27 and TRBJ2-7, with TRBD2 matching 13 bases. V shed 2 bases and J 3 bases; nucleotides not matched to a gene: 7. Looked up from germline, CDR1 is MNHEY and CDR2 is SMNVEV (reference sequence). CDR3 size: 17 residues. CDR3 sequence reads: CASSLGGLAGMDYEQYF. The CDR3 DNA follows: TGTGCCAGCAGTTTAGGGGGACTAGCGGGGATGGACTACGAGCAGTACTTC.

The genes are TRBV5-1 and TRBJ2-7, with D perhaps matching TRBD2 (6 bases). CDR3 length: 14 amino acids. Deletions cut 4 bases from V and 0 bases from J, with 11 bases between. Germline CDR1 SGHRS, CDR2 YFSETQ. The CDR3 region has the DNA TGCGCCAGCAGCCCGGAGGGGCTCTCCTACGAGCAGTACTTC. Its protein is CASSPEGLSYEQYF.

Worth noting for this clonotype: Possible read error: a much larger clone is one base away. The chain combines TRBV20-1 with TRBJ2-7; D is ambiguous. Germline CDR1 DFQATT, CDR2 SNEGSKA (reference sequence). CDR3 size: 16 residues. Trimming shortened V by 0 bases and J by 0 bases, and 15 bases separated the two germline ends. This CDR3 is CSARDVSETNSYEQYF. Here the CDR3 DNA reads TGCAGTGCTAGAGATGTGTCGGAGACCAACTCCTACGAGCAGTACTTC.

The rearrangement joins TRBV28 to TRBJ2-3, with D possibly being TRBD2 (7 bases). Germline V gene sequence: CDR1 MDHEN, CDR2 SYDVKM. This CDR3 spans 15 amino acids. Between the trimmed V and J ends, which lost 4 bases and 7 bases, there was a span of 18 bases. CDR3 loop: CASSSTRGGAHTQYF. As DNA, the CDR3 is TGTGCCAGCAGTTCCACCAGGGGAGGGGCCCATACGCAGTATTTT.

This clonotype showed up just a few times. The chain joins TRBV9 to TRBJ1-6; 7 bases map to TRBD1. The V and J ends lost 3 bases and 7 bases, in that order; junction bases with no gene match: 10. This CDR3 has 16 residues. Germline CDR1 reads SGDLS; CDR2 reads YYNGEE. The CDR3 sequence is CASSAPGGGPNSPLHF. The CDR3 DNA reads TGTGCCAGCAGCGCCCCTGGAGGGGGCCCAAATTCACCCCTCCACTTT.

This clonotype showed up many times. The chain carries TRBV5-1 and TRBJ2-2; D may be TRBD1 (7 bases). Looked up from germline, CDR1 is SGHRS and CDR2 is YFSETQ. The V and J ends lost 4 bases and 6 bases respectively, with 10 bases between them. The CDR3 extends over 13 amino acids. The CDR3 bases are TGCGCCAGCAGCGCCAGGGGGGCCGGGGAGCTGTTTTTT. Its translation is CASSARGAGELFF.

This clonotype has just a few counts. V is TRBV7-3 and J is TRBJ2-2; D may be TRBD2 (6 bases). The CDR3 has 14 amino acids. V shed 4 bases and J shed 8 bases, with 14 bases lying between them. Germline CDR1 is SGHTA and CDR2 is FQGTGA. The CDR3 spells CASSYLASDGELFF. CDR3 nucleotide sequence: TGTGCCAGCAGCTACCTGGCTAGCGATGGGGAGCTGTTTTTT.

This clonotype was seen a few times. CDR3 DNA: TGTGCCAGCAGCTTCCTACAGGGGAAACTGTTTTTT. It encodes CASSFLQGKLFF. The chain is built from TRBV7-2 and TRBJ1-4; 7 positions match TRBD1. Germline values: CDR1 SGHTA, CDR2 FQGNSA. Unmatched junction bases numbered 3, after V lost 3 bases and J lost 11 bases. CDR3 length: 12 residues.

This clonotype was found a few times. The gene calls are TRBV24-1 and TRBJ2-1, with TRBD2 matching 8 bases. Germline lookup yields CDR1 KGHDR and CDR2 SFDVKD. V was pared by 6 bases and J by 0 bases, with 9 bases of the junction left unmatched. The CDR3 spans 17 residues. The CDR3 DNA sequence: TGTGCCACCAGTCCCTCCCCGGGAGGGGGCTCCTACAATGAGCAGTTCTTC. Residues: CATSPSPGGGSYNEQFF.